The 21 T cell receptor beta chains in this list originate from one sample, sequenced in a study of identical twins. Via MiXCR, TCRdb re-called the 5' RACE reads, giving one row per CDR3 protein. This repertoire shows 500,000 to 650,000 distinct CDR3 sequences, 7.1% found once; its top ten account for less than 2%. These sequences were also reported in another study, on yellow fever vaccine responses in identical twins.

Sequencing was done on a sample of PBMCs. The receptors were gathered from a woman younger than 35 in good health.

This chain links TRBV27 with TRBJ1-1; no clear D gene. The CDR3 contains 14 residues. The germline CDR1 and CDR2 sequences are MNHEY and SMNVEV (reference sequence). Trimming removed 3 bases at V and 1 base at J, with 9 bases between. The CDR3 is CASSFQAGNTEAFF. CDR3 DNA sequence: TGTGCCAGCAGTTTTCAGGCAGGGAACACTGAAGCTTTCTTT.

The chain uses TRBV4-2 and TRBJ2-1, with 10 bases matching TRBD2. CDR1 LGHNA and CDR2 YNFKEQ come from the germline V gene. The CDR3 extends over 15 amino acids. Trimming at V came to 0 bases and at J to 10 bases, leaving 6 bases not matched to a gene. CDR3 in amino acids: CASSQDWLAGAEQFF. The DNA for the CDR3 is TGTGCCAGCAGCCAAGATTGGCTAGCGGGAGCGGAGCAGTTCTTC.

The genes are TRBV6-1 and TRBJ2-3; TRBD2 matches 7 bases. This CDR3 has 14 amino acids. The J segment lost 4 bases and the V segment lost 6 bases, leaving 7 bases of the junction unmatched. CDR1 MNHNS and CDR2 SASEGT come from the germline V gene. The CDR3 here is CASRVKAGADTQYF. The CDR3 coding sequence is TGTGCCAGCAGGGTGAAGGCGGGAGCAGATACGCAGTATTTT.

This clonotype has a handful of counts. The chain carries TRBV5-1 and TRBJ2-2; no firm D call. The CDR3 consists of 14 residues. V lost 4 bases and J 5 bases, leaving 12 bases between the germline ends. Germline V lookup: CDR1 SGHRS, CDR2 YFSETQ. The DNA of the CDR3 is TGCGCCAGCAGCACGGACCGGTGGACCGGGGAGCTGTTTTTT. Its translation is CASSTDRWTGELFF.

This clonotype has only a few counts. The chain links TRBV28 to TRBJ2-7; D gene uncertain. The germline gives CDR1 MDHEN, CDR2 SYDVKM. The CDR3 contains 13 residues. Trimming shortened V by 1 base and J by 0 bases, and 4 bases separated the two germline ends. Here the CDR3 DNA reads TGTGCCAGCAGTTTATCCCCCTCCTACGAGCAGTACGTC. This gives the protein CASSLSPSYEQYV.

V gene TRBV20-1 combines with J gene TRBJ2-3; 9 bases agree with TRBD1. The CDR3 loop spans 18 amino acids. Trimming cost V 3 bases and J 0 bases; bases outside gene matches: 13. The germline V gene has CDR1 DFQATT and CDR2 SNEGSKA (reference sequence). The CDR3 protein is CSARVDRGILTSTDTQYF. The CDR3 coding sequence is TGCAGTGCTAGGGTGGACAGGGGAATCTTAACTAGCACAGATACGCAGTATTTT.

The chain has TRBV20-1 and TRBJ1-5, with TRBD1 identical over 12 bases. The CDR3 covers 14 residues. Germline CDR1 reads DFQATT; CDR2 reads SNEGSKA (reference sequence). With 6 bases clipped from V and 2 bases from J, the junction kept 2 bases outside the gene matches. Here the CDR3 reads CSAGTGGGNQPQHF. In DNA, the CDR3 is TGCAGTGCAGGGACAGGGGGCGGCAATCAGCCCCAGCATTTT.

This clonotype showed up just a few times. The chain carries TRBV25-1 and TRBJ1-3; D is unclear. Trimming took off 4 bases at V and 0 bases at J, with 7 bases between the two ends. The germline gives CDR1 MGHDK, CDR2 SYGVNS. The CDR3 has 14 amino acids. The CDR3: CASSVSRSGNTIYF. The CDR3 bases are TGTGCCAGCAGTGTTTCCCGCTCTGGAAACACCATATATTTT.

A word on this clonotype: A much bigger clone sits one base away, suggesting this may be a read error. V is TRBV10-3 and J is TRBJ2-2; possible D gene TRBD2, 5 bases. Trimming removed 11 bases from V and 6 bases from J, with 28 bases in between. The CDR3 contains 17 residues. Germline lookup yields CDR1 ENHRY and CDR2 SYGVKD. The CDR3 sequence: CACSQVATTLASGELFF. The CDR3 bases are TGTGCCTGCAGCCAAGTAGCGACTACCCTTGCATCCGGGGAGCTGTTTTTT.

This clonotype was observed many times. This chain uses TRBV11-2 with TRBJ2-7; 7 bases match TRBD1. J lost 2 bases, V lost 7 bases, and 11 bases had no gene match. The CDR3 length is 15 residues. The germline V gene has CDR1 SGHAT and CDR2 FQNNGV. The CDR3 is CASNYRDSRTYEQYF. In DNA, the CDR3 is TGTGCCAGCAACTACCGGGACAGTAGAACCTACGAGCAGTACTTC.

J is TRBJ2-4 and V is TRBV5-6; 15 bases match TRBD2. V shed 2 bases, J shed 0 bases, and the junction held 6 bases outside the gene matches. Germline CDR1 reads SGHDT; CDR2 reads YYEEEE. The CDR3 sequence is 19 residues long. CDR3 nucleotides: TGTGCCAGCAGCTTCCGGACTAGCGGGAGGGTGGTAGCCAAAAACATTCAGTACTTC. It specifies CASSFRTSGRVVAKNIQYF.

This clonotype was found a few times. This CDR3 is CSASLRGVYNEQFF. The CDR3 nucleotides read TGCAGTGCTAGTCTTCGGGGGGTCTACAATGAGCAGTTCTTC. The V call is TRBV20-1, the J call TRBJ2-1; TRBD2 aligns across 7 bases. This CDR3 region has 14 residues. The J segment lost 3 bases and the V segment lost 3 bases, leaving 5 bases of the junction unmatched. CDR1 DFQATT and CDR2 SNEGSKA come from the germline V gene (reference sequence).

The chain couples TRBV3-1 to TRBJ2-1; perhaps D is TRBD1 or TRBD2 (5 bases each). V was shortened by 3 bases and J by 6 bases, with 12 bases between the two germline ends. Per germline, CDR1 LGHDT and CDR2 YNNKEL (reference sequence). This CDR3 has 14 amino acids. The CDR3 DNA reads as TGTGCCAGCAGCCAGGGGTCCGGGGCCAATGAGCAGTTCTTC. It encodes CASSQGSGANEQFF.

J is TRBJ2-1 and V is TRBV3-1, with D hard to call. CDR1 is LGHDT, CDR2 YNNKEL, per germline (reference sequence). Trimming took off 3 bases at V and 0 bases at J, with 9 bases between the two ends. The CDR3 is 15 amino acids. The CDR3 spells CASSQAHSSYNEQFF. The CDR3 region has the DNA TGTGCCAGCAGCCAGGCACACAGCTCCTACAATGAGCAGTTCTTC.

This chain joins TRBV11-3 and TRBJ2-1, with TRBD2 matching over 9 bases. The ends lost 0 bases at V and 5 bases at J; junction bases unmatched: 5. This CDR3 is 16 amino acids long. Germline lookup yields CDR1 SGHNT and CDR2 YENEEA. This chain's CDR3 is CASSLDVSGGNNEQFF. DNA for the CDR3: TGTGCCAGCAGCTTAGATGTTAGCGGGGGAAACAATGAGCAGTTCTTC. The full variable domain, rest sourced from reference TRBV11-3 and TRBJ2-1, is EAGVVQSPRYKIIEKKQPVAFWCNPISGHNTLYWYLQNLGQGPELLIRYENEEAVDDSQLPKDRFSAERLKGVDSTLKIQPAELGDSAVYLCASSLDVSGGNNEQFFGPGTRLTVL.

This clonotype has just a few counts. This sequence joins TRBV10-3 and TRBJ2-3; 8 positions agree with TRBD2. Germline-derived CDR1 and CDR2 are ENHRY and SYGVKD. V shed 3 bases, J shed 3 bases, and the junction held 8 bases outside the gene matches. The CDR3 is made up of 16 amino acids. CDR3: CAISDGLATLTDTQYF. DNA of the CDR3: TGTGCCATCAGTGACGGACTAGCTACACTGACAGATACGCAGTATTTT.

J is TRBJ2-1 and V is TRBV24-1; D uncertain. The germline V gene has CDR1 KGHDR and CDR2 SFDVKD. The V gene lost 3 bases and the J gene lost 0 bases, with 11 bases spanning the gap. The CDR3 has 16 residues. The CDR3 here is CATSDEDGSSYNEQFF. CDR3 nucleotides: TGTGCCACCAGTGATGAGGACGGAAGCTCCTACAATGAGCAGTTCTTC.

At least ten counts were recorded for this clonotype. The gene calls are TRBV7-9 and TRBJ2-1; the D is unclear. The CDR3 contains 15 residues. V was cut by 1 base and J by 3 bases, with 10 bases left in between. In germline, CDR1 is SEHNR, CDR2 FQNEAQ (reference sequence). CDR3 sequence: CASSLGQTNYNEQFF. The CDR3 DNA reads TGTGCCAGCAGCTTAGGGCAGACCAACTACAATGAGCAGTTCTTC.

The chain links TRBV28 to TRBJ1-5, with D possibly matching TRBD1 (5 bases). CDR1 MDHEN and CDR2 SYDVKM come from the germline V gene. Trimming took 6 bases from V and 4 from J, leaving 10 bases between them. The CDR3 totals 13 residues. As DNA, the CDR3 is TGTGCCAGCAGATTGGGGCAGAATCAGCCCCAGCATTTT. Amino acid sequence: CASRLGQNQPQHF.

V gene TRBV6-1 combines with J gene TRBJ1-6; D perhaps matches TRBD1 (6 bases). The germline V gene has CDR1 MNHNS and CDR2 SASEGT. V lost 10 bases to trimming and J lost 6 bases, with 16 bases between them. This CDR3 has 14 residues. This CDR3 is CATRDLGGNSPLHF. CDR3 sequence (DNA): TGTGCCACCCGGGACCTAGGGGGTAATTCACCCCTCCACTTT.

The gene calls are TRBV12-3 or TRBV12-4 and TRBJ2-7; 9 bases match TRBD2. V gave up 6 bases and J gave up 1 base; unmatched junction bases: 7. CDR3 length equals 15 residues. CDR3 protein: CASSPQAGGSYEQYF. CDR3 in DNA: TGTGCCAGCAGCCCCCAAGCGGGAGGTTCCTACGAGCAGTACTTC.